This TCR beta chain was profiled in a study of OX40 agonist ivuxolimab in advanced cancers. On the study more broadly: Anti-PD-1, anti-PD-L1 or anti-CTLA-4 therapy given earlier was allowed, and 40% had some.

Sequencing was performed with immunoSEQ multiplex PCR; in TCRdb, only in-frame clones are kept and a portion is missing. The data show around 80,000 clones, about 88% seen once. CDR3 length: 13 amino acids. Trimming removed 5 bases from V and 6 bases from J, with 14 bases in between. CDR1 MGHDK and CDR2 SYGVNS come from the germline V gene. This clonotype was sampled from an adult with an advanced solid tumor such as melanoma, head and neck, liver or kidney cancer. The specimen comprised CD4+ or CD8+ T cells sorted from blood, sampled in a trial of the OX40 agonist ivuxolimab. This chain uses TRBV25-1 with TRBJ2-7; a weak D match, TRBD2 (5 bases). The CDR3 DNA sequence: TGTGCCAGCAGTAAGGTACTGGCGGGCGAGCAGTACTTC. Protein product: CASSKVLAGEQYF.